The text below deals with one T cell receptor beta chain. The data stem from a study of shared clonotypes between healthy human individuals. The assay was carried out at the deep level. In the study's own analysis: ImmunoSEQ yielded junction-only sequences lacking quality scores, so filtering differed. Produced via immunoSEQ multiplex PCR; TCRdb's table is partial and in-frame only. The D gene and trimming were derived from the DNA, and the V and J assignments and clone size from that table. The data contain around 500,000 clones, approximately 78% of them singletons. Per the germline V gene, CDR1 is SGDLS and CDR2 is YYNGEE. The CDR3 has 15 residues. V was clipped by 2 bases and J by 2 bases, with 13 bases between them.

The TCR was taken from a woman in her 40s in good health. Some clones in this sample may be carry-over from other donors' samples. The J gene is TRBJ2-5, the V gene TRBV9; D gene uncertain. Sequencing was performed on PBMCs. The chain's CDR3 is CASSVGAGRQETQYF. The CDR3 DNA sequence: TGTGCCAGCAGCGTCGGCGCAGGTCGACAAGAGACCCAGTACTTC.